This passage covers 15 T cell receptor beta chains from one sample sequenced in a study of T cells in tuberculosis. The repertoire was sequenced with immunoSEQ multiplex PCR; TCRdb's copy has only in-frame clones and lacks some. In the table there are 20,000 to 30,000 clones, nearly 97% of which are singletons. Sequencing was done on a sample of PBMCs. These receptors all stem from a donor aged 10-30 years with latent tuberculosis or without tuberculosis infection.

This sequence joins TRBV10-3 and TRBJ1-2, with 7 positions matching TRBD1. V was clipped by 6 bases and J by 2 bases; unmatched bases: 15. The CDR3 is 17 residues long. Germline V gene lookup returns CDR1 ENHRY and CDR2 SYGVKD. CDR3 loop: CAIRPGTDPLYNYGYTF. Here the CDR3 DNA reads TGTGCCATCAGGCCCGGGACAGATCCTCTCTACAACTATGGCTACACCTTC.

The genes are TRBV30 and TRBJ2-4; D is perhaps TRBD1 (6 bases). V lost 2 bases to trimming and J lost 2 bases, with 10 bases between them. Germline values: CDR1 GTSNPN, CDR2 SVGIG (reference sequence). There are 14 residues in the CDR3. CDR3 bases: TGTGCCTGGAGTCAGGGGATGTCCAAAAACATTCAGTACTTC. Translation: CAWSQGMSKNIQYF.

The rearrangement links TRBV10-3 to TRBJ1-4; 11 nucleotides agree with TRBD1. CDR1 and CDR2 (germline): ENHRY, SYGVKD. This CDR3 has 14 amino acids. V lost 4 bases, J lost 8 bases, and 3 bases stayed unmatched. The DNA of the CDR3 is TGTGCCATCAGTGTCGGGACAGGGGGGGAAAAACTGTTTTTT. Translation: CAISVGTGGEKLFF.

The V call is TRBV29-1, the J call TRBJ1-5; TRBD1 might be the D (5 bases). There are 13 residues in the CDR3. Germline V CDR1 and CDR2: SQVTM, ANQGSEA. CDR3 coding DNA: TGCGGCGCAGGAGGGGTTGCAAATCAGCCCCAGCATTTT. It specifies CGAGGVANQPQHF.

This chain connects TRBV28 to TRBJ2-1; TRBD2 matches 7 bases. This CDR3 region has 15 residues. Germline CDR1 reads MDHEN; CDR2 reads SYDVKM. V shed 4 bases and J 9 bases; nucleotides not matched to a gene: 12. The CDR3 spells CASSSTSPGTREQFF. The CDR3 coding sequence is TGTGCCAGCAGTTCGACTAGCCCGGGGACGCGTGAGCAGTTCTTC.

The V call is TRBV5-6, the J call TRBJ1-1, with TRBD1 matching over 9 bases. With V trimmed by 5 bases and J by 7 bases, 3 bases remained unmatched. CDR3 size: 12 residues. CDR1 is SGHDT, CDR2 YYEEEE, per germline. Here the CDR3 reads CASRGTGYEAFF. As DNA, the CDR3 is TGTGCCAGCAGAGGGACAGGGTATGAAGCTTTCTTT.

This chain connects TRBV11-2 to TRBJ2-5; D possibly corresponds to TRBD1 (6 bases). This CDR3 has 13 amino acids. With 3 bases removed from V and 7 bases from J, the gap between germline ends came to 12 bases. Germline CDR1 SGHAT, CDR2 FQNNGV. The CDR3 loop is CASSFNRDGTQYF. Written as DNA, the CDR3 is TGTGCCAGCAGCTTTAACAGGGATGGGACCCAGTACTTC.

The J gene is TRBJ1-5, the V gene TRBV30; D is uncertain. This CDR3 is built from 14 residues. V lost 0 bases, J lost 7 bases, and 13 bases lay in between. CDR1 and CDR2 from the germline V gene are GTSNPN and SVGIG (reference sequence). CDR3 DNA: TGTGCCTGGAGTGTAAAGTCACGACAACAGCCCCAGCATTTT. It yields the protein CAWSVKSRQQPQHF.

This clone was detected only once. V is TRBV7-8 and J is TRBJ1-4, with D hard to call. Between the trimmed V and J ends, which lost 1 base and 7 bases, there was a span of 16 bases. The CDR3 runs to 16 residues. In germline, CDR1 is SGHVS, CDR2 FQNEAQ. In DNA form, the CDR3 reads TGTGCCAGCAGCTTAGGATTCAGGAAGGAAGGTGAAAAACTGTTTTTT. Its protein is CASSLGFRKEGEKLFF. The complete variable domain, with remaining parts taken from reference TRBV7-8 and TRBJ1-4, reads GAGVSQSPRYKVAKRGQDVALRCDPISGHVSLFWYQQALGQGPEFLTYFQNEAQLDKSGLPSDRFFAERPEGSVSTLKIQRTQQEDSAVYLCASSLGFRKEGEKLFFGSGTQLSVL.

V is TRBV10-3 and J is TRBJ1-4; 9 positions match TRBD1. The J segment lost 8 bases and the V segment lost 4 bases, leaving 14 bases of the junction unmatched. The germline gives CDR1 ENHRY, CDR2 SYGVKD. The CDR3 runs 17 residues. The CDR3 DNA sequence: TGTGCCATCAGTGGTTTTAGGCCCGGGACAGGGAACGAAAAACTGTTTTTT. Residues: CAISGFRPGTGNEKLFF.

The chain links TRBV6-1 to TRBJ2-7, with 9 bases fitting TRBD1. The CDR3 is made up of 14 amino acids. The V segment lost 6 bases and the J segment 2 bases; nucleotides outside the gene matches: 5. From germline, CDR1 is MNHNS and CDR2 SASEGT. DNA of the CDR3: TGTGCCAGCAGGGACAGGGGATGGGCCTACGAGCAGTACGTC. Translating gives CASRDRGWAYEQYV.

This clone was seen once. The chain joins TRBV6-5 to TRBJ2-7, with 7 bases that match TRBD1. Germline V CDR1 and CDR2: MNHEY, SVGAGI. Unmatched junction bases numbered 7, after V lost 2 bases and J lost 3 bases. The length of the CDR3 is 15 residues. Here the CDR3 reads CASSYDRDPYYEQYF. CDR3 DNA: TGTGCCAGCAGTTACGACAGGGACCCCTACTACGAGCAGTACTTC.

The chain employs TRBV29-1 and TRBJ2-7; TRBD2 is a possible D gene (6 bases). The V gene's germline CDR1 is SQVTM and CDR2 ANQGSEA. The CDR3 sequence is 12 residues long. V was shortened by 8 bases and J by 7 bases, with 18 bases between the two germline ends. CDR3 amino acids: CSPQRAGGEQYV. The DNA of the CDR3 is TGCAGCCCGCAAAGGGCAGGAGGGGAGCAGTACGTC.

The rearrangement uses TRBV2 and TRBJ2-7, with 15 bases lining up with TRBD2. The CDR3 sequence is 17 residues long. V lost 2 bases, J lost 3 bases, and 5 bases stayed unmatched. Germline V CDR1 and CDR2: SNHLY, FYNNEI. The CDR3 protein is CASSEQGTSGGHYEQYF. CDR3 coding DNA: TGTGCCAGCAGTGAACAGGGGACTAGCGGGGGGCACTACGAGCAGTACTTC.

The gene calls are TRBV10-3 and TRBJ1-1; 7 bases align to TRBD1. The V gene end was trimmed by 8 bases and the J gene end by 4 bases; junction bases not matched to a gene: 4. The CDR3 length is 12 residues. Germline CDR1 ENHRY, CDR2 SYGVKD. The CDR3 region is CAILRDSTEAFF. The CDR3 region has the DNA TGTGCCATCCTCCGGGACAGCACTGAAGCTTTCTTT.